This entry features one T cell receptor (beta chain) sequence. Its specificity is unknown. Naive CD8 cells comprised CD45RO-negative, CCR7-positively selected cells, excluding terminally differentiated effector memory CD45RA+ cells. Data came from immunoSEQ multiplex PCR; TCRdb stores just in-frame clones and leaves some out. The sample holds about 750,000 clones; 85% to 95% are singletons and the top ten take about 24%. Germline V gives CDR1 SQVTM, CDR2 ANQGSEA. The CDR3 runs 15 residues. V lost 4 bases, J lost 1 base, and 14 bases lay in between. The sample belongs to a study of shared clonotypes between healthy human individuals. General study points: Several donors showed sharing of approximately 5% of naive CD4 clonotypes. Generation probabilities were higher for clonotypes shared across all four sorted-subset donors than for unshared ones. Enrolling few donors narrowed the genetic and exposure-history diversity that was represented.

Sample: naive CD8+ T cells sorted from blood. V usage is TRBV29-1 and J usage is TRBJ1-5, with D possibly matching TRBD1 (5 bases). This receptor was taken from a man aged 25-45 years in good health. The CDR3 DNA sequence: TGCAGCGTTGTGTTTCCAGGGTTGAGCAATCAGCCCCAGCATTTT. It codes for CSVVFPGLSNQPQHF.